This T cell receptor (beta chain) was obtained from a study of T and B cells in COVID-19 patients. Whole-study context: COVID-19 patients gave peripheral blood either during active infection or after recovery. Critical illness requiring mechanical ventilation or extracorporeal membrane oxygenation affected about 65% of the 20 active-infection patients. In the active-infection cohort, about 90% of the roughly 20 patients had comorbidities linked to unfavorable COVID-19 outcome. Findings and limits, study-wide: Few blood samples existed from mildly ill patients during symptoms or early in severe cases.

V lost 6 bases and J lost 0, with 9 bases in between. The length of the CDR3 is 14 residues. Germline V gene data show CDR1 as MNHEY and CDR2 as SMNVEV (reference sequence). Each TRB amplification used roughly 220-550 ng of genomic DNA from blood. As concerns this clonotype: The antigen is not known.

BIOMED2 TRB-A/B primer pools were used in multiplex TRB PCR. MiXCR was run by TCRdb on the multiplex PCR reads, yielding one entry per CDR3 protein. The sample yields roughly 27,000 distinct CDR3 sequences, approximately 30% seen once. The sequenced sample was blood. The origin of this receptor is a human donor who had recovered from COVID-19. V is TRBV27 and J is TRBJ1-3, with D unresolved. Here the CDR3 reads CASRTGSSGNTIYF. Here the CDR3 DNA reads TGTGCCAGCAGGACGGGAAGCTCTGGAAACACCATATATTTT.